Listed here are 24 T cell receptor beta chains from one sample, sequenced in a study of cytomegalovirus exposure and HLA in healthy donors (dated by TCRdb to about 2017). The method was the immunoSEQ multiplex PCR assay. For the multiplex PCR, a mixture combining 60 forward primers for TCR Vbeta segments and 13 reverse primers for TCR Jbeta segments was used. The immuneACCESS repertoire file appears here via TCRdb, limited to in-frame rearrangements. These files lack a portion of the clones; in checked studies, under half of the deficit traces to unresolved V genes, and the cause of the others is not known. The sample data list hundreds of thousands of clones, and approximately 78% of these were observed just once. Clones ranked in the top ten supply around 3% of the sample. The sequenced material came from PBMCs. All receptors come from a young man in good health and CMV-seronegative.

This clone was seen a handful of times. This chain connects TRBV11-2 to TRBJ1-6; D is ambiguous. Trimming pared 5 bases from V and 11 bases from J, leaving 25 bases between. The CDR3 consists of 17 residues. CDR1 is SGHAT, CDR2 FQNNGV, per germline. The CDR3 region has the DNA TGTGCCAGCAGCCCCGCCTTTCGATGGGGTAGGAGGACACCCCTCCACTTT. Amino acids: CASSPAFRWGRRTPLHF.

This clone was found a few times. The CDR3 region is CASSGDRGRAGELFF. CDR3 DNA: TGTGCCAGCAGTGGGGACAGGGGGCGCGCCGGGGAGCTGTTTTTT. The chain uses TRBV6-1 and TRBJ2-2, with 12 bases aligning to TRBD1. V dropped 4 bases and J dropped 6; count of bases not matched to a gene: 3. The CDR3 totals 15 residues. Looked up from germline, CDR1 is MNHNS and CDR2 is SASEGT.

Written as DNA, the CDR3 is TGCGCCAGCAGCCAAGCCAGGGGATCCTACGAGCAGTACTTC. The encoded protein is CASSQARGSYEQYF. The V and J genes are TRBV4-1 and TRBJ2-7; tentatively, D is TRBD1 (6 bases). Trimming took off 1 base at V and 1 base at J, with 8 bases between the two ends. CDR1 and CDR2 (germline): MGHRA, YSYEKL. The CDR3 totals 14 residues.

The V call is TRBV13, the J call TRBJ2-5, with D maybe TRBD2 (7 bases). From germline, CDR1 is PRHDT and CDR2 FYEKMQ (reference sequence). Trimming pared 5 bases from V and 5 bases from J, leaving 18 bases between. The CDR3 length is 15 residues. The CDR3 spells CASSRMGGAGETQYF. The CDR3 DNA is TGTGCCAGCAGCCGGATGGGGGGGGCCGGGGAGACCCAGTACTTC.

With respect to this clone: At one end, the junction sequence differs from germline, possibly due to a read error. The CDR3 DNA reads TGTGCCAGCAGCTCCAGCCTTGACAGGGGCGCCAGAAACATTCAGTACTTC. Its protein product is CASSSSLDRGARNIQYF. The chain employs TRBV7-9 and TRBJ2-4, with 8 bases aligning to TRBD1. In germline, CDR1 is SEHNR, CDR2 FQNEAQ (reference sequence). CDR3 length: 17 residues.

V gene TRBV15 combines with J gene TRBJ2-7; 9 positions agree with TRBD1. Germline V gene data show CDR1 as LNHNV and CDR2 as YYDKDF (reference sequence). This CDR3 is built from 14 residues. The junction had 11 bases not matched to a gene; V was cut back by 8 bases and J by 6 bases. This chain's CDR3 is CATPPDRGEGEQYF. In DNA, the CDR3 is TGTGCCACCCCCCCCGACAGGGGGGAGGGCGAGCAGTACTTC. The full variable domain, rest sourced from reference TRBV15 and TRBJ2-7, is DAMVIQNPRYQVTQFGKPVTLSCSQTLNHNVMYWYQQKSSQAPKLLFHYYDKDFNNEADTPDNFQSRRPNTSFCFLDIRSPGLGDTAMYLCATPPDRGEGEQYFGPGTRLTVT.

This sequence joins TRBV25-1 and TRBJ1-4; 7 bases are shared with TRBD1. The CDR3 totals 16 residues. V dropped 4 bases and J dropped 4; count of bases not matched to a gene: 9. Looked up from germline, CDR1 is MGHDK and CDR2 is SYGVNS. In DNA, the CDR3 is TGTGCCAGCAGTGCGCCCCCCCAGGGGGTTAATGAAAAACTGTTTTTT. Its translation is CASSAPPQGVNEKLFF.

This rearrangement joins TRBV6-5 to TRBJ1-4; D is unresolved. V dropped 4 bases and J dropped 1 base, with 10 bases sitting between them. Germline-derived CDR1 and CDR2 are MNHEY and SVGAGI. This CDR3 comprises 15 residues. This CDR3 is CASSSREGTNEKLFF. The CDR3 region has the DNA TGTGCCAGCAGTTCAAGAGAGGGAACTAATGAAAAACTGTTTTTT.

This sequence joins TRBV2 and TRBJ1-1; 8 nucleotides align to TRBD1. The CDR3 contains 15 residues. V was pared by 2 bases and J by 0 bases, with 2 bases of the junction left unmatched. Germline CDR1 reads SNHLY; CDR2 reads FYNNEI. The CDR3 coding sequence is TGTGCCAGCAGTGAAACAGGGGGGTTGAACACTGAAGCTTTCTTT. It translates to CASSETGGLNTEAFF.

The chain has TRBV7-9 and TRBJ1-1; D unresolved. Per germline, CDR1 SEHNR and CDR2 FQNEAQ (reference sequence). This CDR3 is 13 amino acids long. V was trimmed by 8 bases and J by 0 bases, leaving 10 bases between them. This chain's CDR3 is CASEARMNTEAFF. For the CDR3, the DNA is TGTGCCAGCGAGGCACGGATGAACACTGAAGCTTTCTTT. The whole variable domain, filled in from reference TRBV7-9 and TRBJ1-1, reads DTGVSQNPRHKITKRGQNVTFRCDPISEHNRLYWYRQTLGQGPEFLTYFQNEAQLEKSRLLSDRFSAERPKGSFSTLEIQRTEQGDSAMYLCASEARMNTEAFFGQGTRLTVV.

This rearrangement joins TRBV13 to TRBJ2-7, with 11 bases fitting TRBD1. The CDR3 has 14 residues. The germline V gene encodes CDR1 PRHDT and CDR2 FYEKMQ (reference sequence). Trimming cost V 5 bases and J 5 bases; bases outside gene matches: 5. CDR3 in amino acids: CASSPRTGGDEQYF. The CDR3 bases are TGTGCCAGCAGCCCCCGGACAGGGGGCGACGAGCAGTACTTC.

This clone turned up a few times. This chain links TRBV21-1 with TRBJ2-1; the table's D call, TRBD2, was not checked against the DNA. TRBV21-1 is an annotated pseudogene. The CDR3 covers 17 residues. CDR3 sequence (DNA): TGTGCCAGCAGCAAAGAACTGAAGCTAGATATCTACAATGAGCAGTTCTTC. Translated: CASSKELKLDIYNEQFF.

The V call is TRBV5-5, the J call TRBJ2-7; D gene uncertain. In germline, CDR1 is SGHKS, CDR2 YYEKEE (reference sequence). V was pared by 0 bases and J by 7 bases, with 11 bases between. The CDR3 has 13 residues. CDR3 DNA: TGTGCCAGCAGCTTGGTCGGTCCGGTTGAGCAGTACTTC. The encoded protein is CASSLVGPVEQYF. Filled out from reference TRBV5-5 and TRBJ2-7, the complete variable domain reads DAGVTQSPTHLIKTRGQQVTLRCSPISGHKSVSWYQQVLGQGPQFIFQYYEKEERGRGNFPDRFSARQFPNYSSELNVNALLLGDSALYLCASSLVGPVEQYFGPGTRLTVT.

J is TRBJ1-6 and V is TRBV5-5; 8 positions match TRBD1. With V trimmed by 0 bases and J by 14 bases, 10 bases remained unmatched. Germline V lookup: CDR1 SGHKS, CDR2 YYEKEE (reference sequence). CDR3 length: 15 residues. The DNA for the CDR3 is TGTGCCAGCAGCTTGGCCCCAGGGGGCCATCTTACCCTCCACTTT. Amino acids: CASSLAPGGHLTLHF. Full variable domain (rest looked up from reference TRBV5-5 and TRBJ1-6): DAGVTQSPTHLIKTRGQQVTLRCSPISGHKSVSWYQQVLGQGPQFIFQYYEKEERGRGNFPDRFSARQFPNYSSELNVNALLLGDSALYLCASSLAPGGHLTLHFGNGTRLTVT.

This chain connects TRBV10-3 to TRBJ2-7, with D hard to call. CDR3 length: 12 amino acids. V gave up 6 bases and J gave up 0 bases, with 6 bases separating them. Germline V gene lookup returns CDR1 ENHRY and CDR2 SYGVKD. The CDR3 loop is CAISSDSYEQYF. In DNA form, the CDR3 reads TGTGCCATCAGCAGCGACTCCTACGAGCAGTACTTC.

The chain has TRBV6-1 and TRBJ2-7; the D is unclear. Germline V lookup: CDR1 MNHNS, CDR2 SASEGT. This CDR3 contains 11 residues. The V gene lost 2 bases and the J gene lost 6 bases, with 5 bases spanning the gap. The CDR3 protein is CASSEPLEQYF. The CDR3 region has the DNA TGTGCCAGCAGTGAACCACTCGAGCAGTACTTC.

This clone was detected a few times. This rearrangement joins TRBV6-1 to TRBJ1-2, with D perhaps matching TRBD1 (6 bases). In germline, CDR1 is MNHNS, CDR2 SASEGT. The CDR3 has 14 residues. Between the trimmed V and J ends, which lost 1 base and 4 bases, there was a span of 10 bases. CDR3: CASSEVGGSYGYTF. CDR3 DNA: TGTGCCAGCAGTGAAGTAGGGGGTAGCTATGGCTACACCTTC.

This clone was seen a handful of times. The chain uses TRBV14 and TRBJ1-1, with D possibly TRBD1 on 6 matching bases. CDR3 length equals 16 residues. Germline V gives CDR1 SGHDN, CDR2 FVKESK. Trimming stripped 0 bases from V and 7 bases from J, with 18 bases between. CDR3 amino acids: CASSQEKRVDSDEAFF. Written as DNA, the CDR3 is TGTGCCAGCAGCCAAGAAAAGAGGGTGGACAGCGATGAAGCTTTCTTT.

The chain carries TRBV18 and TRBJ2-7; a weak D match, TRBD1 (6 bases). The CDR3 spans 15 residues. Germline CDR1 KGHSH, CDR2 LQKENI. Trimming removed 4 bases from V and 3 bases from J, with 16 bases in between. The CDR3 region has the DNA TGTGCCAGCTCACGGCCGACAGGCGGAAACTACGAGCAGTACTTC. It translates to CASSRPTGGNYEQYF. The entire variable domain, with the rest obtained from reference TRBV18 and TRBJ2-7, is as follows: NAGVMQNPRHLVRRRGQEARLRCSPMKGHSHVYWYRQLPEEGLKFMVYLQKENIIDESGMPKERFSAEFPKEGPSILRIQQVVRGDSAAYFCASSRPTGGNYEQYFGPGTRLTVT.

This chain connects TRBV4-1 to TRBJ2-1, with D tentatively TRBD2 (6 bases). The CDR3 runs 15 residues. V shed 3 bases and J shed 6 bases, with 15 bases lying between them. Looked up from germline, CDR1 is MGHRA and CDR2 is YSYEKL. The CDR3 DNA reads TGCGCCAGCAGCCAGGGGGAGGTAGCCGCCAATGAGCAGTTCTTC. As protein: CASSQGEVAANEQFF.

This sequence joins TRBV27 and TRBJ2-7; weak D call: TRBD1 (6 bases). The CDR3 consists of 14 residues. Germline assignment: CDR1 MNHEY and CDR2 SMNVEV (reference sequence). V was pared by 5 bases and J by 3 bases, with 14 bases between. In DNA, the CDR3 is TGTGCCAGCAGTCCAAGGGACAACTACTACGAGCAGTACTTC. This encodes CASSPRDNYYEQYF.

J is TRBJ2-2 and V is TRBV19; D gene ambiguous. Trimming cost V 3 bases and J 3 bases, with 5 bases left between them. CDR3 length: 13 residues. Germline V lookup: CDR1 LNHDA, CDR2 SQIVND (reference sequence). The CDR3: CASSILYTGELFF. In nucleotides, the CDR3 is TGTGCCAGTAGTATTCTGTACACCGGGGAGCTGTTTTTT. The whole variable domain, remainder taken from reference TRBV19 and TRBJ2-2, is DGGITQSPKYLFRKEGQNVTLSCEQNLNHDAMYWYRQDPGQGLRLIYYSQIVNDFQKGDIAEGYSVSREKKESFPLTVTSAQKNPTAFYLCASSILYTGELFFGEGSRLTVL.

The rearrangement uses TRBV6-6 and TRBJ1-6; 7 bases fit TRBD1. This CDR3 is 16 amino acids long. The V gene's germline CDR1 is MNHNY and CDR2 SVGAGI (reference sequence). V shed 2 bases, J shed 4 bases, and the junction held 5 bases outside the gene matches. CDR3: CASSYRGPPYNSPLHF. The CDR3 DNA reads TGTGCCAGCAGTTACAGGGGGCCCCCGTATAATTCACCCCTCCACTTT.

The gene calls are TRBV25-1 and TRBJ1-2; TRBD1 is a possible D gene (6 bases). Trimming removed 5 bases from V and 0 bases from J, with 13 bases in between. The CDR3 has 15 residues. Germline assignment: CDR1 MGHDK and CDR2 SYGVNS. The CDR3 loop reads CASSLTGRANYGYTF. The CDR3 coding sequence is TGTGCCAGCAGTCTAACAGGGAGAGCTAACTATGGCTACACCTTC.